This record covers a single T cell receptor beta chain. TCRdb's copy holds only in-frame clones and misses some; the assay was immunoSEQ multiplex PCR. The table shows just under 20,000 clones, with approximately 90% occurring only once. This entry is derived from a study of T cell changes during pregnancy in multiple sclerosis. Per germline, CDR1 SGHRS and CDR2 YFSETQ. Trimming removed 0 bases from V and 4 bases from J; junction bases left unmatched: 2. This CDR3 spans 14 amino acids. V usage is TRBV5-1 and J usage is TRBJ1-1; TRBD1 aligns across 8 bases. The receptor comes from a female donor in good health, enrolled as a control in a pregnancy study. The sample here was CD8+ T cells from peripheral blood mononuclear cells, taken in the second trimester of pregnancy. CDR3 coding DNA: TGCGCCAGCAGCTTGGTAGACAGGGGCACTGAAGCTTTCTTT. The encoded protein is CASSLVDRGTEAFF.